This T cell receptor (beta chain) was observed in a study of blood T cell repertoires in COVID-19. Germline V gene data show CDR1 as DFQATT and CDR2 as SNEGSKA (reference sequence). CDR3 length: 19 amino acids. V was pared by 3 bases and J by 2 bases, with 15 bases of the junction left unmatched. Sequencing used immunoSEQ multiplex PCR; TCRdb keeps in-frame clones, though not all of them. The data show 300,000 or so clones, about 83% seen once. The receptor was derived from a woman aged 45-65 years with acute or convalescent COVID-19. The chain links TRBV20-1 to TRBJ2-7, with 14 bases aligning to TRBD2. Sequenced input: peripheral blood. The CDR3: CSASDPLGLAGVMAYEQYF. DNA for the CDR3: TGCAGTGCTAGTGACCCCCTGGGACTAGCGGGAGTTATGGCCTACGAGCAGTACTTC.